Only one count was recorded for the clone carrying this T cell receptor (beta chain). This sample was included in a study of blood T cell repertoires in COVID-19. Study background: The analysed material was cDNA or gDNA that came from T cells, B-cell-depleted T cells, or PBMCs.

Method: immunoSEQ multiplex PCR; TCRdb's copy keeps in-frame clones and lacks some. The sample lists 150,000 to 200,000 clones, about three quarters occurring once. CDR3 length equals 15 residues. V gave up 7 bases and J gave up 7 bases; unmatched junction bases: 12. Per germline, CDR1 SQVTM and CDR2 ANQGSEA. This TCR was recovered from a man aged 70 or older with acute or convalescent COVID-19. Specimen: peripheral blood. The J gene is TRBJ2-1, the V gene TRBV29-1; 11 bases are a match to TRBD2. The CDR3 sequence is CSAIIAGGPGNEQFF. The CDR3 coding sequence is TGCAGCGCCATTATAGCGGGAGGGCCGGGTAATGAGCAGTTCTTC.